The rows below give T cell receptor beta chains drawn from one sample of a study of T-cell reconstitution after alpha-beta-depleted transplantation in children. TCRdb reanalysed the PCR reads using MiXCR and keeps one entry per CDR3 protein. The sample lists 350,000 to 400,000 distinct CDR3 sequences, around 21% occurring once. Sequencing used PBMCs from the stem cell graft donor, obtained from the stem cell graft. The source is a human donor who donated a stem cell graft to a child with acute myeloid leukemia. The CDR3 runs from the conserved cysteine through the conserved F or W. The D gene is left open where the match is weak. Clone size is given for some rows only: seen once, a few or many times, or a class if the clone is expanded.

D gene,V gene,CDR3 length,clone size,J gene,CDR3 DNA,CDR3 protein
TRBD2,TRBV9,15,few,TRBJ2-5,TGTGCCAGCAGCGTAGAGGCGGGAGGTGAGAAGACCCAGTACTTC,CASSVEAGGEKTQYF
TRBD1,TRBV9,16,.,TRBJ1-1,TGTGCCAGCAGCGTAGCTACGGGACAGAACCCTTTTGAAGCTTTCTTT,CASSVATGQNPFEAFF
TRBD2,TRBV29-1,13,.,TRBJ2-1,TGCAGCGAGTCTAGCGGGAAAGAGGGTGAGCAGTTCTTC,CSESSGKEGEQFF
.,TRBV12-3/TRBV12-4,13,.,TRBJ2-1,TGTGCCAGCACCCCGACTAGCTACAATGAGCAGTTCTTC,CASTPTSYNEQFF
.,TRBV12-5,13,.,TRBJ2-1,TGTGCTAGTGGTCCCACTCCCTACAATGAGCAGTTCTTC,CASGPTPYNEQFF
.,TRBV20-1,17,medium-sized,TRBJ1-1,TGCAGTGCTAGAGATTTTGGGGATGCCGAAATAAACACTGAAGCTTTCTTT,CSARDFGDAEINTEAFF
TRBD1,TRBV5-1,14,few,TRBJ2-3,TGCGCCAGCACCTTGACAGGGGGCGAAGATACGCAGTATTTT,CASTLTGGEDTQYF
.,TRBV28,12,.,TRBJ2-2,TGTGCCAGCAGTTTAAGGATGGGGGAGCTGTTTTTT,CASSLRMGELFF
.,TRBV21-1,16,.,TRBJ2-3,TGTGCCAGCAGCAGGGGGACAGGGGCCCCTCCATTTGCGCAGTATTTT,CASSRGTGAPPFAQYF
.,TRBV29-1,14,many,TRBJ1-2,TGCAGCGTTGAAGGCGGCCCCCGCTGGCATGGCTACACCTTC,CSVEGGPRWHGYTF
TRBD1,TRBV28,15,few,TRBJ1-1,TGTGCCAGCAGTTCCGCGACAGGGATGAACACTGAAGCTTTCTTT,CASSSATGMNTEAFF
TRBD1,TRBV6-4,15,many,TRBJ2-7,TGTGCCAGCATTCAGCCGGGACAGGGCCCCTACGAGCAGTACTTC,CASIQPGQGPYEQYF
.,TRBV29-1,13,few,TRBJ2-3,TGCAGCGCCGTTGGTATCGTGGCAGATACGCAGTATTTT,CSAVGIVADTQYF
.,TRBV10-2,14,few,TRBJ2-7,TGCGCCAGCAGTGGCGAGACAGGCGACCACGAGCAGTACTTC,CASSGETGDHEQYF
.,TRBV20-1,17,.,TRBJ1-4,TGCAGTGCTAGTGGATCGGGACGGATTGCAACTAATGAAAAACTGTTTTTT,CSASGSGRIATNEKLFF
.,TRBV7-2,13,.,TRBJ2-2,TGTGCCAGCAGCAACACAGGGATCGGGGAGCTGTTTTTT,CASSNTGIGELFF
.,TRBV2,13,.,TRBJ2-7,TGTGCCAGCATTGGCTCCGATGCCTACGAGCAGTACTTC,CASIGSDAYEQYF
.,TRBV5-1,17,.,TRBJ2-7,TGCGCCAGCAGCTTGGGTAGGAGAGACAGGACGCCTCCTTTTCCGTACTTC,CASSLGRRDRTPPFPYF
.,TRBV5-1,15,few,TRBJ2-3,TGCGCCAGCACCCCGTCGACAACTAGCACAGATACGCAGTATTTT,CASTPSTTSTDTQYF
TRBD2,TRBV20-1,15,many,TRBJ2-1,TGCAGTAGCAGAGGGGCTAGCGGGAACTACAATGAGCAGTTCTTC,CSSRGASGNYNEQFF
TRBD1,TRBV27,15,.,TRBJ1-3,TGTGCCAGCAGTCCACAGGACAGGGTTGGAAACACCATATATTTT,CASSPQDRVGNTIYF
TRBD2,TRBV25-1,16,few,TRBJ2-7,TGTGCCAGCAGTGTGCTCACCGGGACTAGAGGCGACGAGCAGTACTTC,CASSVLTGTRGDEQYF
.,TRBV20-1,11,many,TRBJ2-1,TGCAGTGCTAGCCCAGGACAAGAGCAGTTCTTC,CSASPGQEQFF
.,TRBV4-3,15,.,TRBJ2-7,TGCGCCAGCAGCCAAGGGAACGGGCAATCCTACGAGCAGTACTTC,CASSQGNGQSYEQYF
.,TRBV7-9,16,.,TRBJ2-1,TGTGCCAGCAGCTTAGCGGCACAGGATTCCTACAATGAGCAGTTCTTC,CASSLAAQDSYNEQFF
.,TRBV14,16,.,TRBJ2-7,TGTGCCAGCAGCCCGTCTGGGCAGTCGATCTCCTACGAGCAGTACTTC,CASSPSGQSISYEQYF
.,TRBV2,14,.,TRBJ2-1,TGTGCCAGCAGTGAACGTCGGGTGGCAGCCGAGCAGTTCTTC,CASSERRVAAEQFF
TRBD2,TRBV5-1,16,.,TRBJ2-2,TGCGCCAGCAGCTTGTGGACTAGCGGGAGCTCCGGGGAGCTGTTTTTT,CASSLWTSGSSGELFF
.,TRBV12-3/TRBV12-4,14,.,TRBJ2-7,TGTGCCAGCAGTCCGCTACTAGGCCCGTACGAGCAGTACTTC,CASSPLLGPYEQYF
.,TRBV1,20,.,TRBJ2-3,TGCTTCAGGGGCCAAAAGGGACTAGCGGGAGGGCTCTTCAGCACAGATACGCAGTATTTT,CFRGQKGLAGGLFSTDTQYF
TRBD1,TRBV5-4,16,.,TRBJ2-5,TGTGCCAGCAGCTCCCCGGGACAGGGAGGGTTAGAGACCCAGTACTTC,CASSSPGQGGLETQYF
.,TRBV7-8,13,few,TRBJ1-1,TGTGCCAGCAGCTCCTTAGTGAACACTGAAGCTTTCTTT,CASSSLVNTEAFF
.,TRBV24-1,15,.,TRBJ2-1,TGTGCCACCAGTGATTCCCGGGACCCGGGGTCTGAGCAGTTCTTC,CATSDSRDPGSEQFF
TRBD2,TRBV20-1,14,.,TRBJ2-1,TGCAGTGCTGAGGGTCCTAGCGGGTACAATGAGCAGTTCTTC,CSAEGPSGYNEQFF
.,TRBV24-1,16,.,TRBJ2-2,TGTGCCACCAGGGGAGAAGCTGGGGGACACACCGGGGAGCTGTTTTTT,CATRGEAGGHTGELFF
TRBD1,TRBV6-2/TRBV6-3,14,few,TRBJ1-1,TGTGCCAGCGGAGGGACAGCCGACAACACTGAAGCTTTCTTT,CASGGTADNTEAFF
TRBD1,TRBV27,16,many,TRBJ2-1,TGTGCCAGCAGTAAATTCACAGGGGGCAATATCGATGAGCAGTTCTTC,CASSKFTGGNIDEQFF
.,TRBV20-1,16,many,TRBJ2-1,TGCAGTGCTAGAGATGGAGGGAGACGCTCCTACAATGAGCAGTTCTTC,CSARDGGRRSYNEQFF
.,TRBV7-9,16,.,TRBJ2-6,TGTGCCAGCAGCTTGATCGACTTCTCTGGGGCCAACGTCCTGACTTTC,CASSLIDFSGANVLTF
TRBD2,TRBV20-1,14,many,TRBJ2-3,TGCAGTGCTATAGCGGGAGAGGGGCGGGATACGCAGTATTTT,CSAIAGEGRDTQYF
.,TRBV7-8,13,many,TRBJ1-2,TGTGCCAGCAGCCGTGGGGGCACCGATGGCTACACCTTC,CASSRGGTDGYTF
TRBD1,TRBV6-1,15,.,TRBJ2-7,TGTGCCAGCATGACCCGACAGGGGGCATTCTACGAGCAGTACTTC,CASMTRQGAFYEQYF
.,TRBV6-5,14,many,TRBJ2-7,TGTGCCAGCAGTTACTTATCCCCCGCCCACGAGCAGTACTTC,CASSYLSPAHEQYF
.,TRBV20-1,11,many,TRBJ2-7,TGCAGTGTAGGGAACTCTTACGAGCAGTACTTC,CSVGNSYEQYF
.,TRBV21-1,16,.,TRBJ2-2,TGTGCCAGCAGCAAAGGCCTAGCGGGAGCGACCGGGGAGCTGTTTTTT,CASSKGLAGATGELFF
.,TRBV29-1,11,many,TRBJ1-2,TGCAGCGTTGTCCTTGGGGAGGCCCACACCTTC,CSVVLGEAHTF
.,TRBV7-9,14,many,TRBJ2-7,TGTGCCAGCAGCGAGGTGGGCGCCTCTTACGAGCAGTACTTC,CASSEVGASYEQYF
.,TRBV28,16,.,TRBJ1-1,TGTGCCAGCAGTATGACAGGCCGTAGGGTGCTCACTGAAGCTTTCTTT,CASSMTGRRVLTEAFF